The TCR beta chain under discussion was sequenced for a study of a mutant IDH1 vaccine in newly diagnosed glioma. At the level of the study: Pretreatment consisted of radiotherapy, temozolomide, or both, with most receiving both. General study findings and limits: Pseudoprogression seemingly bore no relation to changes in top peripheral T cell clonotypes.

With 5 bases removed from V and 3 bases from J, the gap between germline ends came to 17 bases. From germline, CDR1 is MNHEY and CDR2 SMNVEV (reference sequence). This CDR3 is built from 15 residues. The time point was: week 35, safety follow-up. The study gave 300 ug of mutant IDH1 20-mer peptide per vaccine dose, with topical imiquimod. About this clone itself: Antigen unknown.

Measured with immunoSEQ multiplex PCR; TCRdb has only the in-frame clones, and not every one. The data hold about 47,000 clones, with more than 75% observed a single time. This TCR was sampled from a middle-aged woman with glioma. Sequencing was performed on PBMCs, taken from a glioma patient whose treatment included an IDH1 peptide vaccine. V usage is TRBV27 and J usage is TRBJ2-7, with a weak D call TRBD2 (6 bases). The CDR3 loop reads CASSLYSGSNYEQYF. As DNA, the CDR3 is TGTGCCAGCAGTCTCTATTCCGGGAGCAACTACGAGCAGTACTTC.